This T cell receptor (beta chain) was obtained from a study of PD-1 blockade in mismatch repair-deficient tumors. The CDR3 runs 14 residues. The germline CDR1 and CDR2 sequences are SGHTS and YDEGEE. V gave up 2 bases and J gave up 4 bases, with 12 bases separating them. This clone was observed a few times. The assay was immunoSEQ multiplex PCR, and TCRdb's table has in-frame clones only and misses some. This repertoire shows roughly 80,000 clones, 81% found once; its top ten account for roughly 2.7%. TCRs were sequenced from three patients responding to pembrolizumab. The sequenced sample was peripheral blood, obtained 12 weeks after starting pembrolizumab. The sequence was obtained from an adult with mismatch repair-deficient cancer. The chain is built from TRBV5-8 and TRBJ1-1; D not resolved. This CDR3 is CASSFNPRGTEAFF. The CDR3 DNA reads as TGTGCCAGCAGCTTTAACCCCCGAGGCACTGAAGCTTTCTTT.